The next 10 T cell receptor beta chains were all read from a single sample in a study of blood T cells in healthy people across ages. It was with a sample-barcoded 5' primer and a J-beta primer mix that a second PCR of roughly 7 to 12 cycles was run. TCRdb ran MiXCR on the 5' RACE reads and lists one entry per CDR3 protein. The top ten hold more than 2% of the sample, which has 1.5 million to 2 million distinct CDR3 sequences, around 48% seen once. The sequenced sample consisted of blood. The receptors stem from a woman between 40 and 50 years old in good health.

This chain uses TRBV6-5 with TRBJ1-2, with D possibly being TRBD1 (6 bases). Between the trimmed V and J ends, which lost 6 bases and 0 bases, there was a span of 11 bases. The CDR3 covers 14 residues. CDR1 is MNHEY and CDR2 is SVGAGI in the germline V gene. The CDR3 DNA sequence: TGTGCCAGCAGACCTAGGACAGCTAACTATGGCTACACCTTC. Residues: CASRPRTANYGYTF.

The chain carries TRBV20-1 and TRBJ1-1, with 11 bases lining up with TRBD1. This CDR3 spans 17 amino acids. In germline, CDR1 is DFQATT, CDR2 SNEGSKA (reference sequence). V was clipped by 1 base and J by 11 bases; unmatched bases: 18. CDR3 residues: CSARVMGTGGTKAWAFF. DNA of the CDR3: TGCAGTGCTAGAGTTATGGGGACAGGGGGGACTAAAGCCTGGGCTTTCTTT.

The chain recombines TRBV7-6 with TRBJ2-3; D not certain. The V end was cut by 6 bases, the J end by 0 bases, with 16 bases between. The CDR3 totals 16 residues. The germline gives CDR1 SGHVS, CDR2 FNYEAQ. The CDR3, as DNA: TGTGCCAGCAGATTTATACCAGGATTAAGCACAGATACGCAGTATTTT. Translated, it gives CASRFIPGLSTDTQYF.

This clonotype was observed once. Sequence at one end of the junction differs from germline and may be a read error. The chain couples TRBV6-6 to TRBJ2-2; unclear D gene. Germline-derived CDR1 and CDR2 are MNHNY and SVGAGI (reference sequence). The CDR3 has 12 amino acids. CDR3 nucleotide sequence: TGTGCCGGCAGGACGAACACCGGGGAGCTGTTTTTT. It translates to CAGRTNTGELFF.

V and J are TRBV20-1 and TRBJ2-5; 8 bases are a match to TRBD2. V lost 0 bases and J lost 3; bases outside the gene matches: 6. The CDR3 covers 15 residues. Germline loops: CDR1 DFQATT, CDR2 SNEGSKA (reference sequence). This CDR3 is CSARDAGLEKETQYF. CDR3 in DNA: TGCAGTGCTAGAGACGCGGGACTAGAGAAAGAGACCCAGTACTTC.

The chain couples TRBV4-3 to TRBJ2-1; the D is unclear. CDR1 and CDR2 from the germline V gene are LGHNA and YSLEER. The CDR3 contains 13 residues. Trimming cost V 0 bases and J 8 bases, with 8 bases left between them. The CDR3 sequence is CASSQDPGDEQFF. The CDR3 nucleotides read TGCGCCAGCAGCCAAGATCCGGGTGATGAGCAGTTCTTC.

In this sample, this clonotype turned up a few times. The V gene is TRBV20-1, the J gene TRBJ1-5; D remains ambiguous. V lost 4 bases, J lost 1 base, and 8 bases lay in between. The V gene's germline CDR1 is DFQATT and CDR2 SNEGSKA (reference sequence). The CDR3 runs to 13 residues. The chain's CDR3 is CSATLGSNQPQHF. In nucleotides, the CDR3 is TGCAGTGCTACCTTGGGGAGCAATCAGCCCCAGCATTTT.

This clonotype was found a few times. The chain has TRBV28 and TRBJ2-5, with D perhaps matching TRBD2 (6 bases). The germline V gene has CDR1 MDHEN and CDR2 SYDVKM. Trimming left V 6 bases short and J 0 bases short, with 14 bases between. The CDR3 runs 15 residues. For the CDR3, the DNA is TGTGCCAGCAGATCGACGGCGGGGAACCAAGAGACCCAGTACTTC. This gives the protein CASRSTAGNQETQYF.

This clonotype was recorded at least ten times. The CDR3 spells CASTVRGWENIQYF. The DNA for the CDR3 is TGTGCCAGCACCGTAAGGGGATGGGAAAACATTCAGTACTTC. J is TRBJ2-4 and V is TRBV6-2 or TRBV6-3, with a tentative D call TRBD1 (5 bases). The CDR3 extends over 14 amino acids. The V end lost 7 bases, the J end lost 5 bases, and 15 bases lay between the germline ends. Germline assignment: CDR1 MNHEY and CDR2 SVGEGT.

The gene calls are TRBV7-2 and TRBJ1-2; perhaps TRBD1 as D (6 bases). Looked up from germline, CDR1 is SGHTA and CDR2 is FQGNSA. The length of the CDR3 is 12 residues. Trimming took 5 bases from V and 8 from J, leaving 12 bases between them. The CDR3 loop reads CASSRGDKGYTF. For the CDR3, the DNA is TGTGCCAGCAGCCGAGGGGACAAAGGCTACACCTTC.